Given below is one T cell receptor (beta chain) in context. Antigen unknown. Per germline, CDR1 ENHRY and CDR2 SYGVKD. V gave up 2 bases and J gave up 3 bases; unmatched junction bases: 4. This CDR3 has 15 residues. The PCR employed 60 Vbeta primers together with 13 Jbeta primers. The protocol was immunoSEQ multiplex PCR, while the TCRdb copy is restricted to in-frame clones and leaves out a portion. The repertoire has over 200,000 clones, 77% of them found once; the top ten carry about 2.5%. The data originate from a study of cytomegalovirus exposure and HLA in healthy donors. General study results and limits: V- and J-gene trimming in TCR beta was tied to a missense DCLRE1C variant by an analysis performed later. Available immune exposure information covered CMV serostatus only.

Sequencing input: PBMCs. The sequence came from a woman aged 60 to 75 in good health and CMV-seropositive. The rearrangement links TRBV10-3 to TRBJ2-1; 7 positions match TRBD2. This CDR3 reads CAISEGGTNYNEQFF. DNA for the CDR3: TGTGCCATCAGTGAGGGGGGGACTAACTACAATGAGCAGTTCTTC.